This TCR beta chain was identified in a study of T cells in tuberculosis. Study findings and constraints: Active tuberculosis patients had shorter CDR3-alpha; the beta difference was nonsignificant. Smaller distances to GMM-specific TCRs suggested their expansion in active tuberculosis.

Sequencing used immunoSEQ multiplex PCR; TCRdb keeps in-frame clones, though not all of them. The sample consists of tens of thousands of clones, over 90% of them appearing once. Germline CDR1 MGHDK, CDR2 SYGVNS. The V segment lost 2 bases and the J segment 3 bases; nucleotides outside the gene matches: 4. This CDR3 comprises 15 residues. Concerning this clone itself: What it recognizes is unknown.

The source is a donor between 10 and 35 years old with latent tuberculosis or without tuberculosis infection. The sample taken for sequencing was PBMCs. The V gene is TRBV25-1, the J gene TRBJ2-3; TRBD2 agrees at 8 bases. CDR3 in DNA: TGTGCCAGCAGTGAAAGCGGGAGTATAACAGATACGCAGTATTTT. As protein: CASSESGSITDTQYF.